This passage covers 31 T cell receptor beta chains from one sample sequenced in a study of control samples from healthy donors and cancer patients. TCRdb's table, derived via immunoSEQ multiplex PCR, lists solely in-frame clones and lacks some. The table has 150,000 to 170,000 clones, over 85% seen once. Sequenced sample: blood. The receptors derive from a man aged 40-49 years in good health.

CDR3 region: CASRIGGVGYTF. The CDR3 DNA sequence: TGTGCCAGCCGAATTGGGGGGGTAGGCTACACCTTC. The chain has TRBV2 and TRBJ1-2, with D maybe TRBD1 (5 bases). The CDR3 consists of 12 residues. V gave up 8 bases and J gave up 8 bases, with 15 bases separating them. CDR1 is SNHLY and CDR2 is FYNNEI in the germline V gene.

The chain employs TRBV7-8 and TRBJ2-7; D not certain. This CDR3 comprises 11 residues. V was clipped by 4 bases and J by 2 bases, with 3 bases between them. CDR1 and CDR2 (germline): SGHVS, FQNEAQ. The CDR3 coding sequence is TGTGCCAGCAGCTCCGCCTACGAGCAGTACTTC. Protein: CASSSAYEQYF.

The J gene is TRBJ2-2, the V gene TRBV19, with D possibly TRBD1 on 8 matching bases. Germline V gene data show CDR1 as LNHDA and CDR2 as SQIVND (reference sequence). The CDR3 has 14 residues. The V end lost 9 bases, the J end lost 5 bases, and 16 bases lay between the germline ends. CDR3 nucleotide sequence: TGTGCCAGCAGCGACAGGGGACTAACCGGGGAGCTGTTTTTT. Protein product: CASSDRGLTGELFF.

The rearrangement uses TRBV7-2 and TRBJ2-2; 7 bases match TRBD2. V dropped 5 bases and J dropped 2; count of bases not matched to a gene: 8. Germline V gene sequence: CDR1 SGHTA, CDR2 FQGNSA. CDR3 length: 16 residues. CDR3 residues: CASSASGARNTGELFF. DNA for the CDR3: TGTGCCAGCAGCGCCAGCGGGGCTAGAAACACCGGGGAGCTGTTTTTT.

This chain joins TRBV29-1 and TRBJ1-1; D is ambiguous. Germline lookup yields CDR1 SQVTM and CDR2 ANQGSEA. V was pared by 4 bases and J by 3 bases, with 12 bases between. The CDR3 covers 13 residues. CDR3 sequence: CSVVEEFYTEAFF. CDR3 nucleotide sequence: TGCAGCGTTGTGGAGGAATTCTACACTGAAGCTTTCTTT.

The genes are TRBV28 and TRBJ1-6, with D unresolved. Per germline, CDR1 MDHEN and CDR2 SYDVKM. V was pared by 7 bases and J by 7 bases, with 14 bases between. There are 14 residues in the CDR3. DNA for the CDR3: TGTGCCAGCACCCAGGACGGGGTGAATTCACCCCTCCACTTT. Amino acids: CASTQDGVNSPLHF.

The chain is built from TRBV27 and TRBJ2-7; 7 bases line up with TRBD2. The CDR3 is made up of 15 amino acids. V shed 8 bases, J shed 3 bases, and the junction held 13 bases outside the gene matches. The germline CDR1 and CDR2 sequences are MNHEY and SMNVEV (reference sequence). CDR3 in DNA: TGTGCCAGCGGGGATGCGGGGGTTGGGGTCTACGAGCAGTACTTC. It is translated as CASGDAGVGVYEQYF.

CDR3 nucleotides: TGCGCCAGCCAACCCCGGGAGGGAGGGGACACCGGGGAGCTGTTTTTT. Amino acid sequence: CASQPREGGDTGELFF. The chain has TRBV5-1 and TRBJ2-2; TRBD2 aligns across 8 bases. The ends lost 7 bases at V and 3 bases at J; junction bases unmatched: 11. This CDR3 has 16 residues. Looked up from germline, CDR1 is SGHRS and CDR2 is YFSETQ.

The J gene is TRBJ2-1, the V gene TRBV5-1, with D tentatively TRBD2 (5 bases). The CDR3 has 22 residues. Trimming took off 2 bases at V and 0 bases at J, with 30 bases between the two ends. The germline gives CDR1 SGHRS, CDR2 YFSETQ. The CDR3 bases are TGCGCCAGCAGCTTCCCCGGAGACACGACCCTTGGCTGGGGAGTCTCCTACAATGAGCAGTTCTTC. Protein sequence: CASSFPGDTTLGWGVSYNEQFF.

This chain uses TRBV4-1 with TRBJ2-2; 11 nucleotides agree with TRBD1. V dropped 1 base and J dropped 4; count of bases not matched to a gene: 2. Germline V gene lookup returns CDR1 MGHRA and CDR2 YSYEKL. The CDR3 is 16 residues long. CDR3 in DNA: TGCGCCAGCAGCCAAGCTGGGACAGGGGGCACCGGGGAGCTGTTTTTT. It yields the protein CASSQAGTGGTGELFF.

J is TRBJ1-4 and V is TRBV7-2; D possibly corresponds to TRBD1 (5 bases). Trimming took off 0 bases at V and 10 bases at J, with 18 bases between the two ends. From germline, CDR1 is SGHTA and CDR2 FQGNSA. This CDR3 has 16 amino acids. The chain's CDR3 is CASSLAGGPEVGKLFF. As DNA, the CDR3 is TGTGCCAGCAGCTTAGCGGGGGGACCTGAGGTTGGAAAACTGTTTTTT.

The chain recombines TRBV10-3 with TRBJ1-1, with TRBD1 as a possible D gene (6 bases). The V end was cut by 0 bases, the J end by 6 bases, with 8 bases between. Germline-derived CDR1 and CDR2 are ENHRY and SYGVKD. The CDR3 has 13 residues. CDR3 DNA sequence: TGTGCCATCAGTGAGTCGGGGGGCGCTGAAGCTTTCTTT. It specifies CAISESGGAEAFF.

This clone was seen a single time. The chain employs TRBV4-1 and TRBJ2-3; D is unclear. V lost 2 bases and J 6 bases, leaving 6 bases between the germline ends. The length of the CDR3 is 12 residues. Germline V gene sequence: CDR1 MGHRA, CDR2 YSYEKL. The CDR3 DNA reads TGCGCCAGCAGCCAACCTTGGGATACGCAGTATTTT. Protein product: CASSQPWDTQYF.

The chain couples TRBV24-1 to TRBJ2-3; tentative D call: TRBD1 (6 bases). Germline assignment: CDR1 KGHDR and CDR2 SFDVKD. V lost 4 bases and J 5 bases, leaving 9 bases between the germline ends. CDR3 length: 13 residues. This CDR3 reads CATSDLGQDTQYF. The CDR3 bases are TGTGCCACCAGTGACTTGGGACAAGATACGCAGTATTTT.

This rearrangement joins TRBV5-1 to TRBJ1-1, with D possibly TRBD1 on 5 matching bases. CDR3 length: 13 residues. Germline CDR1 is SGHRS and CDR2 is YFSETQ. Trimming pared 5 bases from V and 3 bases from J, leaving 11 bases between. CDR3 nucleotides: TGCGCCAGCAGACGCACGGGGGACACTGAAGCTTTCTTT. As protein: CASRRTGDTEAFF.

The chain is built from TRBV28 and TRBJ1-1; possible D gene TRBD1, 6 bases. Trimming removed 4 bases from V and 3 bases from J, with 15 bases in between. The CDR3 runs 15 residues. From germline, CDR1 is MDHEN and CDR2 SYDVKM. Here the CDR3 DNA reads TGTGCCAGCAGTTCAGGTACCTCAGGGGACACTGAAGCTTTCTTT. Protein product: CASSSGTSGDTEAFF.

In nucleotides, the CDR3 is TGTGCCATCAGCTCACAGGGGGGGAACACTGAAGCTTTCTTT. It is translated as CAISSQGGNTEAFF. The chain recombines TRBV10-3 with TRBJ1-1; 8 nucleotides agree with TRBD1. CDR3 length equals 14 residues. The germline V gene encodes CDR1 ENHRY and CDR2 SYGVKD. J was trimmed by 1 base and V by 6 bases; bases with no gene match: 4.

V usage is TRBV5-6 and J usage is TRBJ2-3; D is uncertain. Germline lookup yields CDR1 SGHDT and CDR2 YYEEEE. This CDR3 is built from 15 residues. V was shortened by 4 bases and J by 0 bases, with 12 bases between the two germline ends. Here the CDR3 DNA reads TGTGCCAGCAGCGCCTATGGGCGGAGCACAGATACGCAGTATTTT. This translates into CASSAYGRSTDTQYF. Full variable domain (missing parts from reference TRBV5-6 and TRBJ2-3): DAGVTQSPTHLIKTRGQQVTLRCSPKSGHDTVSWYQQALGQGPQFIFQYYEEEERQRGNFPDRFSGHQFPNYSSELNVNALLLGDSALYLCASSAYGRSTDTQYFGPGTRLTVL.

This chain joins TRBV5-1 and TRBJ2-6; 8 positions match TRBD1. There are 17 residues in the CDR3. Germline V CDR1 and CDR2: SGHRS, YFSETQ. Trimming cost V 3 bases and J 0 bases; bases outside gene matches: 5. CDR3 loop: CASSSGQGISGANVLTF. The CDR3 bases are TGCGCCAGCAGCTCTGGACAGGGTATCTCTGGGGCCAACGTCCTGACTTTC.

The rearrangement uses TRBV7-9 and TRBJ1-1; the D is unclear. The length of the CDR3 is 14 residues. Trimming shortened V by 5 bases and J by 4 bases, and 14 bases separated the two germline ends. CDR1 and CDR2 (germline): SEHNR, FQNEAQ (reference sequence). The DNA for the CDR3 is TGTGCCAGCAGCCGAGAAGCCTCCGGCACTGAAGCTTTCTTT. It is translated as CASSREASGTEAFF.

Here the CDR3 reads CASSYRDRGAFF. In DNA, the CDR3 is TGTGCCAGCAGTTACCGAGATCGGGGGGCTTTCTTT. The chain combines TRBV6-6 with TRBJ1-1; D may be TRBD1 (5 bases). The germline V gene encodes CDR1 MNHNY and CDR2 SVGAGI (reference sequence). The ends were cut back, 2 bases at V and 11 bases at J, with 12 bases in the middle. This CDR3 comprises 12 residues.

This chain joins TRBV28 and TRBJ2-1; 12 nucleotides agree with TRBD1. Trimming cost V 7 bases and J 6 bases; bases outside gene matches: 10. Germline values: CDR1 MDHEN, CDR2 SYDVKM. The CDR3 covers 16 residues. CDR3 loop: CASTLTGQGAPNEQFF. DNA for the CDR3: TGTGCCAGCACTCTGACGGGACAGGGGGCGCCCAATGAGCAGTTCTTC.

The chain links TRBV28 to TRBJ1-5; perhaps TRBD1 as D (5 bases). Germline V CDR1 and CDR2: MDHEN, SYDVKM. V was shortened by 2 bases and J by 7 bases, with 12 bases between the two germline ends. The CDR3 has 14 residues. CDR3 loop: CASSLPAGSQPQHF. The DNA of the CDR3 is TGTGCCAGCAGTTTACCCGCAGGGTCGCAGCCCCAGCATTTT.

This sequence joins TRBV7-2 and TRBJ2-1, with 8 bases aligning to TRBD2. The CDR3 consists of 15 residues. V lost 1 base, J lost 7 bases, and 6 bases stayed unmatched. Germline CDR1 reads SGHTA; CDR2 reads FQGNSA. This CDR3 reads CASSLVSGGRNEQFF. The CDR3 DNA reads as TGTGCCAGCAGCTTAGTGTCGGGGGGGCGGAATGAGCAGTTCTTC.

The chain joins TRBV5-6 to TRBJ1-2, with 7 bases that match TRBD1. The CDR3 covers 14 residues. Germline values: CDR1 SGHDT, CDR2 YYEEEE. The V and J ends lost 4 bases and 4 bases, in that order; junction bases with no gene match: 7. CDR3 loop: CASSNRQGPYGYTF. In DNA, the CDR3 is TGTGCCAGCAGCAATCGACAGGGTCCCTATGGCTACACCTTC.

V usage is TRBV24-1 and J usage is TRBJ2-5; D gene unclear. CDR3 length: 12 amino acids. Trimming removed 3 bases from V and 4 bases from J, with 5 bases in between. Germline CDR1 and CDR2: KGHDR and SFDVKD. CDR3 coding DNA: TGTGCCACCAGTGATGAAGGAGAGACCCAGTACTTC. Amino acids: CATSDEGETQYF.

The V call is TRBV6-1, the J call TRBJ2-7, with D maybe TRBD2 (6 bases). The CDR3 consists of 12 residues. Germline lookup yields CDR1 MNHNS and CDR2 SASEGT. V lost 3 bases to trimming and J lost 6 bases, with 9 bases between them. The DNA for the CDR3 is TGTGCCAGCAGTGACGGGACTCTCGAGCAGTACTTC. As protein: CASSDGTLEQYF.

This clone was recorded only once. The chain carries TRBV5-1 and TRBJ2-3, with D possibly matching TRBD2 (5 bases). The CDR3 spans 14 residues. The ends were cut back, 1 base at V and 1 base at J, with 7 bases in the middle. Germline-derived CDR1 and CDR2 are SGHRS and YFSETQ. CDR3 bases: TGCGCCAGCAGCTTGCTGGGAGGCACAGATACGCAGTATTTT. Amino acid sequence: CASSLLGGTDTQYF.

V gene TRBV20-1 combines with J gene TRBJ2-2; D is undetermined. Germline loops: CDR1 DFQATT, CDR2 SNEGSKA (reference sequence). This CDR3 is built from 15 residues. V was clipped by 3 bases and J by 2 bases, with 13 bases between them. The CDR3 is CSASLPGHNTGELFF. In DNA, the CDR3 is TGCAGTGCTAGTCTACCGGGCCATAACACCGGGGAGCTGTTTTTT.

The chain couples TRBV5-1 to TRBJ2-7; 7 positions agree with TRBD1. The CDR3 length is 15 residues. CDR1 SGHRS and CDR2 YFSETQ come from the germline V gene. V was pared by 0 bases and J by 3 bases, with 6 bases of the junction left unmatched. For the CDR3, the DNA is TGCGCCAGCAGCTTGGCTGCAGGGGGTGGCTACGAGCAGTACTTC. Protein sequence: CASSLAAGGGYEQYF.

The chain is built from TRBV12-3 or TRBV12-4 and TRBJ2-7; TRBD2 agrees at 7 bases. V was pared by 5 bases and J by 2 bases, with 3 bases of the junction left unmatched. This CDR3 has 13 residues. CDR3 in amino acids: CASSGGGTYEQYF. CDR3 nucleotides: TGTGCCAGCAGTGGCGGGGGAACCTACGAGCAGTACTTC.